A selection of T cell receptor beta chains follows, all from one sample in a study of T cell responses to AZD1222 COVID-19 vaccine. Sequenced by immunoSEQ multiplex PCR; TCRdb stores in-frame clones only, minus some. The data show 95,000 to 150,000 clones, with about 90% seen just once and around 1.7% held by the top ten. The sequencing here drew on peripheral blood, taken on day 0 of AZD1222 vaccination. Receptor source: an adult in good health. The CDR3 runs from the conserved cysteine through the conserved F or W. The D gene is left open where the match is weak. Rows give clone size only sometimes, using once, few, many, or a class for an expanded clone.

TRBJ1-4 | NA | TRBV19 | TRBD1 | TGTGCCAGTAGTATCAGGGGGGAAAAACTGTTTTTT | CASSIRGEKLFF
TRBJ2-3 | NA | TRBV9 | TRBD2 | TGTGCCAGCAGCGTCCTGTCTAGCGGGAGTTTGGATACGCAGTATTTT | CASSVLSSGSLDTQYF
TRBJ2-1 | NA | TRBV9 | NA | TGTGCCAGCAGCCCTAGGGGGCAGCGGGCGGGAGAGCAGTTCTTC | CASSPRGQRAGEQFF
TRBJ1-2 | NA | TRBV19 | NA | TGTGCCAGTACCCGGGCAGGCTATGGCTACACCTTC | CASTRAGYGYTF
TRBJ1-4 | NA | TRBV7-9 | NA | TGTGCCAGCAGCTTTGGGCAAGTTAGAAAACTGTTTTTT | CASSFGQVRKLFF
TRBJ1-2 | NA | TRBV7-9 | NA | TGTGCCAGCACCCCCCAAAGAGGCTACACCTTC | CASTPQRGYTF
TRBJ1-4 | NA | TRBV11-2 | NA | TGTGCCAGCAGCATATCGTGGGCAGGGGAAAAACTGTTTTTT | CASSISWAGEKLFF
TRBJ1-4 | NA | TRBV24-1 | NA | TGTGCCACCAGTGATTTGAGGGGAAAACTGTTTTTT | CATSDLRGKLFF
TRBJ1-5 | many | TRBV5-8 | NA | TGTGCCAGCAGGGAGGGTTATAGCAATCAGCCCCAGCATTTT | CASREGYSNQPQHF
TRBJ1-3 | NA | TRBV4-1 | NA | TGCGCCAGCAGCCAAGATGGAGGTAGCTCTGGAAACACCATATATTTT | CASSQDGGSSGNTIYF
TRBJ2-3 | NA | TRBV24-1 | NA | TGTGCCACCAGTGATTTGCCAGGGGCCAGGACAGATACGCAGTATTTT | CATSDLPGARTDTQYF
TRBJ1-2 | NA | TRBV6-5 | TRBD1 | TGTGCCAGCCAGAAAGGGACAGAATTTAACTATGGCTACACCTTC | CASQKGTEFNYGYTF
TRBJ1-5 | NA | TRBV6-5 | NA | TGTGCCAGCAGTCCTCTCGGGGGTAGCAATCAGCCCCAGCATTTT | CASSPLGGSNQPQHF
TRBJ1-1 | once | TRBV7-9 | TRBD1 | TGTGCCAGCAGCCCCTTGACAGGGGCGTTGAACACTGAAGCTTTCTTT | CASSPLTGALNTEAFF
TRBJ2-2 | NA | TRBV7-2 | NA | TGTGCCAGCCGGAGGCTCACCGGGGAGCTGTTTTTT | CASRRLTGELFF
TRBJ1-2 | large | TRBV7-9 | NA | TGTGCCAGCAGCTTAGCGCAATACTATGGCTACACCTTC | CASSLAQYYGYTF